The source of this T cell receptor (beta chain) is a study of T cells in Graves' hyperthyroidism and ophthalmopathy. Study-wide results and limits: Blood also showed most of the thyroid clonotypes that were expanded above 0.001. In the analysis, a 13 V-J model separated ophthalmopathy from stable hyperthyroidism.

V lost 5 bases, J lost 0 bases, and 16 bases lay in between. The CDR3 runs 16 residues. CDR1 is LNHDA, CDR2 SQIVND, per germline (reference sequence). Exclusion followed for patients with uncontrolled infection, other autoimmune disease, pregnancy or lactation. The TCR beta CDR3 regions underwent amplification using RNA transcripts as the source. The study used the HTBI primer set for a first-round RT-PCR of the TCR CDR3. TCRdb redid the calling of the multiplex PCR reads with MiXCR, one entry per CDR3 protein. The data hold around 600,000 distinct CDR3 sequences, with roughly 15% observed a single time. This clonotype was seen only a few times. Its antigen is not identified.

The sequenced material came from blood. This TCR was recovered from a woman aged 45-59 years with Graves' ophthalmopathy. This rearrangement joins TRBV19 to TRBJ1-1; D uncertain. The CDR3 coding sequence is TGTGCCAGTAGTCCCCGGTCGGGGAGGATGAACACTGAAGCTTTCTTT. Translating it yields CASSPRSGRMNTEAFF.